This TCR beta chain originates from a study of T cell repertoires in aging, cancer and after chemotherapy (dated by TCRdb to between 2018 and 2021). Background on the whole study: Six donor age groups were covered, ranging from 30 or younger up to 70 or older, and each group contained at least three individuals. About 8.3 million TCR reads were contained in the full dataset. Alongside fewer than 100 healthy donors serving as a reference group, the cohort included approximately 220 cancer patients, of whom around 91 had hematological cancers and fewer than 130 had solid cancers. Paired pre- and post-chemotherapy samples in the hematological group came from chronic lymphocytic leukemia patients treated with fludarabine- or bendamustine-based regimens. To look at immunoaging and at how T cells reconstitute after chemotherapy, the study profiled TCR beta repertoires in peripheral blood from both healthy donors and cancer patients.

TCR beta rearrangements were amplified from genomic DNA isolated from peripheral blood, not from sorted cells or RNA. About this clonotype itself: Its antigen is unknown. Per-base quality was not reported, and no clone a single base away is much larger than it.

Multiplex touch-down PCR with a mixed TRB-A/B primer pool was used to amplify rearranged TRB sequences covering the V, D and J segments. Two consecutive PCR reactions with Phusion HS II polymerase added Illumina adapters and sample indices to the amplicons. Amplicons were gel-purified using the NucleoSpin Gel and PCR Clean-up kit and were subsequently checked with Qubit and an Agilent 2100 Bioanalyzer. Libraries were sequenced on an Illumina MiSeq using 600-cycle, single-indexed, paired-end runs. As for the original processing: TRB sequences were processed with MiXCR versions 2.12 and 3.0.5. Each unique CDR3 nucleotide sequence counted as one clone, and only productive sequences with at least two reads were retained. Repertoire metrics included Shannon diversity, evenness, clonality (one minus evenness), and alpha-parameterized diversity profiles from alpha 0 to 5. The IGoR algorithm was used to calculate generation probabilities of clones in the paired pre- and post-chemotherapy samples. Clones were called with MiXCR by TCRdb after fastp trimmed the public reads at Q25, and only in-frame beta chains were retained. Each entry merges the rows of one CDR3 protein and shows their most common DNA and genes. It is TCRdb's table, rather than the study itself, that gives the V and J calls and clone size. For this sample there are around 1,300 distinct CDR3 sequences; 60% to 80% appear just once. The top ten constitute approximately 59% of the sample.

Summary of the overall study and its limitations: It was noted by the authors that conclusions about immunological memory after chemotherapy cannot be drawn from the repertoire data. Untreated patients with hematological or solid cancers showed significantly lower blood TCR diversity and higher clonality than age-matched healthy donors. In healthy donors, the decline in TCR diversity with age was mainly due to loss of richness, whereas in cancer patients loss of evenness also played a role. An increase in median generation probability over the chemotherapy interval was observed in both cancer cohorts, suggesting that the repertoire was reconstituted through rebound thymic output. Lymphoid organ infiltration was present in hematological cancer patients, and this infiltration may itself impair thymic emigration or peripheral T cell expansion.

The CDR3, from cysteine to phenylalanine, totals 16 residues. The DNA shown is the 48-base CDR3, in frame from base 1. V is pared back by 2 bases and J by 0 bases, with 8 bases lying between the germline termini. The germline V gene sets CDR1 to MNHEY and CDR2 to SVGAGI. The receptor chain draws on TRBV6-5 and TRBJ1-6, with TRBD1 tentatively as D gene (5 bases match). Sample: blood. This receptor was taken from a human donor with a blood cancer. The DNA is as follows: TGTGCCAGCAGTTACGACAGTAGCTCCTATAATTCACCCCTCCACTTT. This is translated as CASSYDSSSYNSPLHF.